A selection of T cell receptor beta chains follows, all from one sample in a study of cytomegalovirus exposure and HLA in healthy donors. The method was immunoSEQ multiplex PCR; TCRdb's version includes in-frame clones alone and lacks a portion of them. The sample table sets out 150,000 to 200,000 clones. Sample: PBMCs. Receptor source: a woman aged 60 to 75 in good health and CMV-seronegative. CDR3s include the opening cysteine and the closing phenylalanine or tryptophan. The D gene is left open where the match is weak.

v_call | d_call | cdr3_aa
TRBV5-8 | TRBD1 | CASSWRQGSSYEQYF
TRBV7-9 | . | CASSLWVLGGEKLFF
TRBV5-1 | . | CASSGVGGQETQYF
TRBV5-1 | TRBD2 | CASRPSGDFGTQYF
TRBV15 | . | CATSRDPQLNTEAFF
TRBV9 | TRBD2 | CASSARGGLGYEQYF
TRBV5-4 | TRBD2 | CASSPAGRAGELFF
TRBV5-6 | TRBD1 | CASSLEIGDRENTEAFF
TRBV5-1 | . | CASRMESPYGYTF
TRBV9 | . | CASSVGASSYNEQFF
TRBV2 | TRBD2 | CASSSGGVSTDTQYF
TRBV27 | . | CASSLTPGWNYGYTF
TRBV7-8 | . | CASILRIRGRNTEAFF
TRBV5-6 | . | CASSSPGVYRDYGYTF
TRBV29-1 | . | CSADARTEYGYTF
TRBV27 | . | CASSLLGHAYEQYF
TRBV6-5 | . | CASSYRGSGNTIYF
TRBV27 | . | CASSAVQGTGANVLTF
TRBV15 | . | CATSRDQVREKLFF
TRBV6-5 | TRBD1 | CASSYSEGAGTEAFF
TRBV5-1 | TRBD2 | CASSAWPGAGGPRDEQFF
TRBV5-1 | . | CASSLGGGSYEQYF
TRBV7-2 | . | CASSLGTGPGYGYTF
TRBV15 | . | CATSGRGTAGEAFF
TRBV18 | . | CASSPGDTGELFF
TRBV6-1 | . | CASSHRGGDSEQYF
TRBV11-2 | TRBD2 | CASRIPGLARSEQYF
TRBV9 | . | CASSGRAKSGELFF
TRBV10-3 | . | CAISERMEYTEAFF
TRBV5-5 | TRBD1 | CASSLSRGTGNQPQHF
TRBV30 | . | CAWSRGHGEKLFF
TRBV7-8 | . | CASSLTAASYEQYF
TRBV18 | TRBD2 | CASSPLIAGGRNEQFF
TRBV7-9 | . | CASSFDPGASYEQYF
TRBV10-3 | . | CAIGDRSSYEQYF
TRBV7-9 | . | CASSFRSDWSGTGELFF
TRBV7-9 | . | CASSWGLWNTGELFF
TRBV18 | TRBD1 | CASSPTTGMNTEAFF
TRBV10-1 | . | CASSESTRAIRPYEQYF
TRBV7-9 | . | CASSPSGRNEQFF
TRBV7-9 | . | CASSLKQWQSEAFF
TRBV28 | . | CASSLQGPSYEQYF
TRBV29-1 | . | CSVSLGGGTDTQYF
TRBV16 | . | CASSPTRNPWNTEAFF
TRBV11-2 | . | CASSLADVSPTSSYEQYF
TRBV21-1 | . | CASSKGGMTRPGGPSGEQYF
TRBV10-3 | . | CAISAPRGVGDNEQFF
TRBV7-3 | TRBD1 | CASSLAGGAADNEQFF
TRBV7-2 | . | CASSLEGQYSNYGYTF
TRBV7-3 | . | CASSLMGVAAFTDTQYF
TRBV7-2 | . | CASSLGLTNTEAFF
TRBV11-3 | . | CASSLHAGDTEAFF
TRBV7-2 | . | CASSRTSIGSYEQYF
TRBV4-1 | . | CASSPEERREKLFF
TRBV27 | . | CASSMDSTEAFF
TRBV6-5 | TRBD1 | CASSTGGGQPQHF
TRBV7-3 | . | CASSSSPGTLFGAFF
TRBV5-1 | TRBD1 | CASSLGDRNHEQYF
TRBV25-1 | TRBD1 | CASTPGQVEGSPLHF